This T cell receptor (beta chain) was observed in a study of T-cell reconstitution after alpha-beta-depleted transplantation in children. Unique molecular identifiers featured in how the TCRbeta library was prepared. TCRdb fed the PCR reads into MiXCR, producing one record per CDR3 protein. This sample carries about a million distinct CDR3 sequences, around 30% of them seen once, and the ten largest clones take roughly 30%. Germline lookup yields CDR1 DFQATT and CDR2 SNEGSKA (reference sequence). The CDR3 consists of 14 residues. Trimming took 5 bases from V and 6 from J, leaving 16 bases between them. This clonotype came up a few times. No antigen is known for it. Findings of the study overall: Expanded graft clones numbering several hundred reportedly gave rise to alpha-beta T cells about two months after transplant. T-cell counts and diversity at one year post-transplant came mainly from newly produced T cells. Diversity of TCRbeta at day 60 was high in some patients, arising from surviving recipient T cells and thymic progenitors.

The receptor was isolated from a boy less than two years old who had a stem cell transplant for SCID, so the T cells may come from the graft donor. Sequencing was performed on PBMCs, mostly from graft donor cells, taken 360 days after TCRalphabeta/CD19-depleted stem cell transplant. This rearrangement joins TRBV20-1 to TRBJ1-4; no clear D gene. CDR3 bases: TGCAGTGCTGTGAGTGGGTCAGAAGATGAAAAACTGTTTTTT. Amino acid sequence: CSAVSGSEDEKLFF.